This record covers a single T cell receptor (beta chain). Generated by immunoSEQ multiplex PCR, the TCRdb table keeps only in-frame clones and is missing some. This sample has hundreds of thousands of clones, with 70% to 90% found just once. The entry originates in a study of shared T cell receptors in the human thymus. The V end was cut by 4 bases, the J end by 7 bases, with 20 bases between. There are 16 residues in the CDR3. Germline loops: CDR1 KGHSH, CDR2 LQKENI. In addition, the sample was reused for a study of human thymus T cells. This second report adds: Donation came from healthy Finnish infants having corrective surgery for congenital heart defects. Corrective cardiac surgery supplied the resected thymus tissue.

The source material was thymocytes. This receptor was taken from a girl in the first two years of life with a congenital heart defect. The V and J genes are TRBV18 and TRBJ1-5, with D possibly TRBD1 on 5 matching bases. CDR3 in DNA: TGTGCCAGCTCACGTACCGGGACTCCGGCAATGCAGCCCCAGCATTTT. Translation: CASSRTGTPAMQPQHF.